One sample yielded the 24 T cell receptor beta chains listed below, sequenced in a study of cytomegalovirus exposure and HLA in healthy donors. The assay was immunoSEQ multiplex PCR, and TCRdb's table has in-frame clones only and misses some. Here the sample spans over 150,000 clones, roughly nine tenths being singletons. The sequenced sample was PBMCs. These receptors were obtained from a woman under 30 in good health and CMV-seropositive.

CDR3 sequence reads: CASSLGDRMNTEAFF. The DNA for the CDR3 is TGTGCCAGCAGCTTAGGGGACAGGATGAACACTGAAGCTTTCTTT. This chain connects TRBV7-9 to TRBJ1-1, with 8 bases lining up with TRBD1. The trim removed 1 base at V and 0 bases at J, leaving 1 base unmatched. Germline CDR1 reads SEHNR; CDR2 reads FQNEAQ (reference sequence). The CDR3 runs to 15 residues.

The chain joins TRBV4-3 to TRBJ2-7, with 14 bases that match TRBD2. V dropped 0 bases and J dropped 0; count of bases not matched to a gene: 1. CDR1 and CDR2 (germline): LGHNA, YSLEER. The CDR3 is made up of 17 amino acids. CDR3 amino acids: CASSQEGLAGGSYEQYF. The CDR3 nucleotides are TGCGCCAGCAGCCAAGAAGGACTAGCGGGAGGCTCCTACGAGCAGTACTTC.

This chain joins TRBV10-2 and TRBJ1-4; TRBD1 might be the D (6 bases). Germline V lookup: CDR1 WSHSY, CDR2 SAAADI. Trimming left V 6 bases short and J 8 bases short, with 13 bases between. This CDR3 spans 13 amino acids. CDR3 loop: CASRQGLGEKLFF. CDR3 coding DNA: TGCGCCAGCAGACAGGGCTTAGGCGAAAAACTGTTTTTT.

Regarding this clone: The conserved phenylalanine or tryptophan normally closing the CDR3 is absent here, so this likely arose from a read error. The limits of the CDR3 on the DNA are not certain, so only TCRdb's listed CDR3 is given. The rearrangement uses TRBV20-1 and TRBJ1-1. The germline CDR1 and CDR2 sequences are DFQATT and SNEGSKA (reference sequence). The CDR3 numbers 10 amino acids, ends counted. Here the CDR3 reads CSASGGGSFL.

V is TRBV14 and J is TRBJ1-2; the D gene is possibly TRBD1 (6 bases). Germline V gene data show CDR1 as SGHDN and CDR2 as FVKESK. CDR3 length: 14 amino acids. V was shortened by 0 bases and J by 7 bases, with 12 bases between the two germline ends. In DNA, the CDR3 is TGTGCCAGCAGCCAAGAAAACAGGGTCGGTGGCTACACCTTC. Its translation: CASSQENRVGGYTF. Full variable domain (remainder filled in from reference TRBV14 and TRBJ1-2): EAGVTQFPSHSVIEKGQTVTLRCDPISGHDNLYWYRRVMGKEIKFLLHFVKESKQDESGMPNNRFLAERTGGTYSTLKVQPAELEDSGVYFCASSQENRVGGYTFGSGTRLTVV.

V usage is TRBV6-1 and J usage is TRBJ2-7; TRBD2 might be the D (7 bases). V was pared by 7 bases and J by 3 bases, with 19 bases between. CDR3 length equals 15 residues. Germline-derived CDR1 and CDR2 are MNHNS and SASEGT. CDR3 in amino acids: CASTGGGALNYEQYF. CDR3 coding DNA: TGTGCCAGCACAGGTGGGGGGGCTCTCAACTACGAGCAGTACTTC.

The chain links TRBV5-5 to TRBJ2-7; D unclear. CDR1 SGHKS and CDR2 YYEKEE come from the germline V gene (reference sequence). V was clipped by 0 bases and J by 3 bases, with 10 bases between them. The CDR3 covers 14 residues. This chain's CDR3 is CASSLALPLYEQYF. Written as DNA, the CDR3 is TGTGCCAGCAGCTTGGCCCTACCACTCTACGAGCAGTACTTC.

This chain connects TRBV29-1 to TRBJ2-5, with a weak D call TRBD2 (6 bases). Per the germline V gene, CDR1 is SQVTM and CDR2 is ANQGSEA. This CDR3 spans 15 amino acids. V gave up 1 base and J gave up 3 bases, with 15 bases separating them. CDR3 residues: CSVEGVGGLEETQYF. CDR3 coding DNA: TGCAGCGTTGAAGGGGTGGGAGGATTGGAAGAGACCCAGTACTTC.

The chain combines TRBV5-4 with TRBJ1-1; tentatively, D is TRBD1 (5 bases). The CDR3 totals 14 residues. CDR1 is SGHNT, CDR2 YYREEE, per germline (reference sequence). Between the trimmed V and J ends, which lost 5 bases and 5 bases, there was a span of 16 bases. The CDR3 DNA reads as TGTGCCAGCAGTCCGTCTGGGGGGAGGACTGAAGCTTTCTTT. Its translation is CASSPSGGRTEAFF. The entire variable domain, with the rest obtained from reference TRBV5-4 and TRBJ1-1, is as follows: ETGVTQSPTHLIKTRGQQVTLRCSSQSGHNTVSWYQQALGQGPQFIFQYYREEENGRGNFPPRFSGLQFPNYSSELNVNALELDDSALYLCASSPSGGRTEAFFGQGTRLTVV.

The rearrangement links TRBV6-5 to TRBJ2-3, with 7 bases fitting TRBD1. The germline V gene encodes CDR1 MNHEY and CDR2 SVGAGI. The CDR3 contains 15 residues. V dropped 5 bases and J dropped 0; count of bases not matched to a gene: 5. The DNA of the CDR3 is TGTGCCAGCAGTGGGGGACAGCCGAGCACAGATACGCAGTATTTT. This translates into CASSGGQPSTDTQYF.

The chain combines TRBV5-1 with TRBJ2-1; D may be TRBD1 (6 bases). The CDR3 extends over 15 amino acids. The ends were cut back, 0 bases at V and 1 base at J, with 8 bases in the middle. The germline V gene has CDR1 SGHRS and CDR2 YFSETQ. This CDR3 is CASSLARGSYNEQFF. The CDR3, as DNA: TGCGCCAGCAGCTTGGCGAGGGGGTCCTACAATGAGCAGTTCTTC.

The CDR3 region is CASSPTLAGNYNEQFF. Here the CDR3 DNA reads TGTGCCAGCTCACCTACACTAGCGGGGAACTACAATGAGCAGTTCTTC. The chain employs TRBV18 and TRBJ2-1; 10 bases line up with TRBD2. The germline V gene encodes CDR1 KGHSH and CDR2 LQKENI. V lost 3 bases and J lost 3; bases outside the gene matches: 5. The CDR3 loop spans 16 amino acids.

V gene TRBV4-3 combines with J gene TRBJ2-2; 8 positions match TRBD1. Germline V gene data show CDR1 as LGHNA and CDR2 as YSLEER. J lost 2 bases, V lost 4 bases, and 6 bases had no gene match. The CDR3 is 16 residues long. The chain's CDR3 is CASSLDGQGNTGELFF. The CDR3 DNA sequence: TGCGCCAGCAGCCTCGACGGACAGGGCAACACCGGGGAGCTGTTTTTT.

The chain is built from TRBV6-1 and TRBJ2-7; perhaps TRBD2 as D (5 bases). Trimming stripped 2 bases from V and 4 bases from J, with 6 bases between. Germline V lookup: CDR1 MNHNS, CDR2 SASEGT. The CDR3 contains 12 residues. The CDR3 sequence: CASSETGYEQYF. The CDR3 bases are TGTGCCAGCAGTGAAACGGGGTACGAGCAGTACTTC.

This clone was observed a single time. CDR3 sequence reads: CAWSGTGVFYEQYF. In nucleotides, the CDR3 is TGTGCCTGGAGTGGGACCGGGGTCTTCTACGAGCAGTACTTC. V usage is TRBV30 and J usage is TRBJ2-7; the D gene is possibly TRBD2 (5 bases). The V gene's germline CDR1 is GTSNPN and CDR2 SVGIG (reference sequence). The CDR3 has 14 residues. Between the trimmed V and J ends, which lost 1 base and 3 bases, there was a span of 13 bases.

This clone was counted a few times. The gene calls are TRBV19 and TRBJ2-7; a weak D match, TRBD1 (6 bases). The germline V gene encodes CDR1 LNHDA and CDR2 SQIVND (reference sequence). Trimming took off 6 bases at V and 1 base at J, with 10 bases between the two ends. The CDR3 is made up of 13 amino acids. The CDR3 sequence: CASSRTASYEQYF. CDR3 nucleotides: TGTGCCAGTAGCAGGACAGCGTCCTACGAGCAGTACTTC.

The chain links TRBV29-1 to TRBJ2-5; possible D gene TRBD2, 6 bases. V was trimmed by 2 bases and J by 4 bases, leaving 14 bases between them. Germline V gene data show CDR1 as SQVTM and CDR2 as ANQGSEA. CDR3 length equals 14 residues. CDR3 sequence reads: CSVESSGSGETQYF. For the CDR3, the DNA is TGCAGCGTTGAATCAAGCGGGTCTGGAGAGACCCAGTACTTC.

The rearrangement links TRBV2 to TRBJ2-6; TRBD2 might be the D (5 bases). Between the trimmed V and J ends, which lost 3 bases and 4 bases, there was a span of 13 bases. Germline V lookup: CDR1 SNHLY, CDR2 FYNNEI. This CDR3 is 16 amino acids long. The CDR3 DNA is TGTGCCAGCAGTGAGGAGGAGGAAGCCGGGGCCAACGTCCTGACTTTC. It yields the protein CASSEEEEAGANVLTF.

The CDR3 DNA is TGCGCCAGCAGGCCTAGGGGTAACGGGGAGCTGTTTTTT. It is translated as CASRPRGNGELFF. The V call is TRBV4-3, the J call TRBJ2-2, with a possible D match to TRBD1 (5 bases). The ends were cut back, 6 bases at V and 7 bases at J, with 12 bases in the middle. Germline V gene lookup returns CDR1 LGHNA and CDR2 YSLEER. CDR3 length equals 13 residues.

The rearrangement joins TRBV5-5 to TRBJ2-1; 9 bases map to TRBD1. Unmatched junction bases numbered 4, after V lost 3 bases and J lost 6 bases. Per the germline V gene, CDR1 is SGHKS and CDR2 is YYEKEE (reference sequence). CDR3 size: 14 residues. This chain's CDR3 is CASSSGTGTNEQFF. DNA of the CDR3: TGTGCCAGCAGCTCCGGGACAGGGACCAATGAGCAGTTCTTC. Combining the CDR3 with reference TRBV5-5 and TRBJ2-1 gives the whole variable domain DAGVTQSPTHLIKTRGQQVTLRCSPISGHKSVSWYQQVLGQGPQFIFQYYEKEERGRGNFPDRFSARQFPNYSSELNVNALLLGDSALYLCASSSGTGTNEQFFGPGTRLTVL.

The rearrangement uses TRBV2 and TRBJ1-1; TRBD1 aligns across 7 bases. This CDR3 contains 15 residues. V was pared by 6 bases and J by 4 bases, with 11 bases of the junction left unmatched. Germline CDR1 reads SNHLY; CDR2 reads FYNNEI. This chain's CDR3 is CASSQSGGRGTEAFF. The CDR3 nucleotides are TGTGCCAGCAGCCAATCAGGGGGTCGGGGCACTGAAGCTTTCTTT.

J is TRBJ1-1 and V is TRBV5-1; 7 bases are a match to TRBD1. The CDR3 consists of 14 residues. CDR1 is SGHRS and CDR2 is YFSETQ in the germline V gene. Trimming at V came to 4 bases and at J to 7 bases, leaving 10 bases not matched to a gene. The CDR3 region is CASSLRTGDSEAFF. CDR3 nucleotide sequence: TGCGCCAGCAGCCTACGGACGGGGGACAGTGAAGCTTTCTTT.

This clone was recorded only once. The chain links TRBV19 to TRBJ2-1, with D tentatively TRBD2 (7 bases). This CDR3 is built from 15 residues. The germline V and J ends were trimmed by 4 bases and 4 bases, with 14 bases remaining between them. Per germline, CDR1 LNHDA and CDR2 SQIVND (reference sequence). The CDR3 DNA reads TGTGCCAGTAGTAGGTACAGGGAGGGGTACAATGAGCAGTTCTTC. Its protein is CASSRYREGYNEQFF.

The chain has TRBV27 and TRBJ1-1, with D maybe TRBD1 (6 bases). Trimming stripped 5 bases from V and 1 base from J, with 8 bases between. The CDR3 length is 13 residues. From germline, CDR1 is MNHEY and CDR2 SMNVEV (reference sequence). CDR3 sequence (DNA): TGTGCCAGCAGTCTGACAGGGAACACTGAAGCTTTCTTT. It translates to CASSLTGNTEAFF.